This TCR beta chain stems from a study of neurological immune-mediated disorders. Study information: Relapsing-remitting disease was seen in most of the 34 multiple sclerosis patients, and secondary progressive disease was seen in 3.

TCRdb ran MiXCR on the 5' RACE reads and lists one entry per CDR3 protein. This sample yields about 52,000 distinct CDR3 sequences, of which more than 3.5% are seen a single time; 6.5% belongs to the top ten. The CDR3 sequence is 12 residues long. In germline, CDR1 is DFQATT, CDR2 SNEGSKA (reference sequence). V was cut by 6 bases and J by 2 bases, with 11 bases left in between. This clonotype was counted at least ten times. The sequencing sample was made of PBMCs. This clonotype was obtained from a man aged 55 to 70 with multiple sclerosis. The chain employs TRBV20-1 and TRBJ2-7, with D tentatively TRBD1 (5 bases). In nucleotides, the CDR3 is TGCAGTGCAATGGACACCCCCTACGAGCAGTACTTC. Residues: CSAMDTPYEQYF.